This T cell receptor beta chain originates from a study of CD8 T cells in Susac syndrome. The sequenced target, TCR beta, came from blood CD8+ and CD4+ T cells. In contrast to the negatively isolated CD8+ and CD4+ T cells, TEMRA cells were FACS-enriched. Random hexamers were used to reverse transcribe an amount of roughly 0.45 to 1 ug RNA. TCRdb fed the immunoSEQ multiplex PCR reads into MiXCR, producing one record per CDR3 protein. The sample has approximately 110,000 distinct CDR3 sequences, over 85% seen once; the top ten hold 0.085% to 0.09%. V trimming: 2 bases; J trimming: 6 bases; junction bases outside the gene matches: 7. The CDR3 is 15 amino acids. The germline CDR1 and CDR2 sequences are SGHDT and YYEEEE.

This chain uses TRBV5-6 with TRBJ2-3; 9 nucleotides match TRBD1. The origin of this receptor is a human donor in good health. The sample taken for sequencing was CD4+ T cells from PBMCs. The CDR3 loop reads CASSFVTGGADTQYF. CDR3 coding DNA: TGTGCCAGCAGCTTCGTGACAGGGGGGGCGGATACGCAGTATTTT.